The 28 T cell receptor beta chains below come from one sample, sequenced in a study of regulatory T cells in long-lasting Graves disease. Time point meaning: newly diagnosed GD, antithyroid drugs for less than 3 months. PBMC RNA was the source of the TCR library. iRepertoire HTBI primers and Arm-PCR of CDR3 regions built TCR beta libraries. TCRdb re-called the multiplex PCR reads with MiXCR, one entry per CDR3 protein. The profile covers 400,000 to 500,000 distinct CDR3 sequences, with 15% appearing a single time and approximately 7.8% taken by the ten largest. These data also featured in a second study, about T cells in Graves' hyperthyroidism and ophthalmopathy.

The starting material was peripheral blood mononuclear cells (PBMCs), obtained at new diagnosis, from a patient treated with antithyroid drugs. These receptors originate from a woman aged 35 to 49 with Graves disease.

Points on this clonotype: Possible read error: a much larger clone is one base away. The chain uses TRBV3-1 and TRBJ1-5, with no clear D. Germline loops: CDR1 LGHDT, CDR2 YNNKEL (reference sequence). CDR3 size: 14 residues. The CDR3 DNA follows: TGTGCCAGCAGCCAAGGCCGAATCAATCAGCTCCAGCATTTT. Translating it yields CASSQGRINQLQHF.

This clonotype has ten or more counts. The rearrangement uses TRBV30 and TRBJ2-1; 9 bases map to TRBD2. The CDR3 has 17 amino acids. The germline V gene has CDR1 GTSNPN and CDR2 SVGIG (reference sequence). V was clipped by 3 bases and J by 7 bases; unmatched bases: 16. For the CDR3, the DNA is TGTGCCTGGAGGGGCAAGGGAGGTAGCGGGAGTAGAAATGAGCAGTTCTTC. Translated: CAWRGKGGSGSRNEQFF.

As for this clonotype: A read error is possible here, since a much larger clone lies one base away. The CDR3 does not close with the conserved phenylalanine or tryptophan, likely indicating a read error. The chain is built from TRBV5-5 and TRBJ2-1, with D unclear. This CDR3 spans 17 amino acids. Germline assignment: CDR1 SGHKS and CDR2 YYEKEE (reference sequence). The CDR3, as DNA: TGCGCCAGCAGCTTAAAAATAGCCCTAGGGTACTACAATGAGCAGTTCTCC. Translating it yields CASSLKIALGYYNEQFS.

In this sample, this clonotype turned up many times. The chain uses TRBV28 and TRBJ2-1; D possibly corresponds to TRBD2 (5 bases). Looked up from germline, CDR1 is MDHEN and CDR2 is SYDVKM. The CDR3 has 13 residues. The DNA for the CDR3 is TGTGCTACCGCCGTGGAGGACTACAATGAGCAGTTCTTC. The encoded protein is CATAVEDYNEQFF.

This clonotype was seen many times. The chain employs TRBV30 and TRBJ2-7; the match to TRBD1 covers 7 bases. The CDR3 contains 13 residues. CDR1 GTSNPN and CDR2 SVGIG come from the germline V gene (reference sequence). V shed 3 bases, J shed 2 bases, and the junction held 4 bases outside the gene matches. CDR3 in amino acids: CAWRRDRPYEQYF. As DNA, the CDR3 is TGTGCCTGGAGGAGGGACAGACCCTACGAGCAGTACTTC.

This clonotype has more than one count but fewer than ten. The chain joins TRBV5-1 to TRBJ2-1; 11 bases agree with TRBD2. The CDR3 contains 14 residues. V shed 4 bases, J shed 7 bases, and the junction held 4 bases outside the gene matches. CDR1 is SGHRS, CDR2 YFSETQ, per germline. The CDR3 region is CASSISGRDNEQFF. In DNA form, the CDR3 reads TGCGCCAGCAGCATTAGCGGGAGGGATAATGAGCAGTTCTTC.

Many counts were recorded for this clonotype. The CDR3: CASSSGGSNEQFF. CDR3 in DNA: TGTGCCAGCAGCTCTGGAGGTTCGAATGAGCAGTTCTTC. The chain joins TRBV7-3 to TRBJ2-1; D is perhaps TRBD2 (5 bases). Germline lookup yields CDR1 SGHTA and CDR2 FQGTGA. Deletions cut 4 bases from V and 7 bases from J, with 11 bases between. The CDR3 covers 13 residues.

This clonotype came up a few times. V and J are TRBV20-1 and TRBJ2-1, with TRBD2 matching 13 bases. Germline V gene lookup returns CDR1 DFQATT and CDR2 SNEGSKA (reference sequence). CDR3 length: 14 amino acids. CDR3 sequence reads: CGATSGRAYNEQFF. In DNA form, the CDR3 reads TGCGGCGCAACTAGCGGGAGGGCCTACAATGAGCAGTTCTTC.

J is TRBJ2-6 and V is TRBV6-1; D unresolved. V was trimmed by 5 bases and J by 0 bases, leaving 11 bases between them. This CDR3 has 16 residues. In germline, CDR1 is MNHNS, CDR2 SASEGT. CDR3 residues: CASSPIPGSGANVLTF. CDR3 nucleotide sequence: TGTGCCAGCAGTCCTATCCCAGGCTCTGGGGCCAACGTCCTGACTTTC.

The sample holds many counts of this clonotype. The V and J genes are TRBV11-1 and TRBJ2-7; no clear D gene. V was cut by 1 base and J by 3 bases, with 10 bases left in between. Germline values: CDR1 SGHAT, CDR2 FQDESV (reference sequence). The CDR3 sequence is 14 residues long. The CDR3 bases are TGTGCCAGCAGCTTAGGAAGGGTGGGCTACGAGCAGTACTTC. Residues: CASSLGRVGYEQYF. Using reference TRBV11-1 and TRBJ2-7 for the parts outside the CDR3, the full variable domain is EAEVAQSPRYKITEKSQAVAFWCDPISGHATLYWYRQILGQGPELLVQFQDESVVDDSQLPKDRFSAERLKGVDSTLKIQPAELGDSAMYLCASSLGRVGYEQYFGPGTRLTVT.

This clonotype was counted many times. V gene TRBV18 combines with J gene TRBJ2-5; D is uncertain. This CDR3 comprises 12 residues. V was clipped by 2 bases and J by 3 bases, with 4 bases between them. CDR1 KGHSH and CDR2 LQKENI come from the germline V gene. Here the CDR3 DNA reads TGTGCCAGCTCACCAGTGAAAGAGACCCAGTACTTC. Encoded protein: CASSPVKETQYF.

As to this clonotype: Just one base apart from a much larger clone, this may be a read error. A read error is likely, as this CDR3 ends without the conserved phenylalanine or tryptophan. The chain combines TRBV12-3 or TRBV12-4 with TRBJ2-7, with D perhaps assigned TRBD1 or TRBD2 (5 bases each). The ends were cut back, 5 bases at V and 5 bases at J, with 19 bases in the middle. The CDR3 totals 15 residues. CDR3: CASSNLFERGHEQYL. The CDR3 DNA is TGTGCCAGCAGTAACCTCTTTGAGAGGGGCCACGAGCAGTACCTC.

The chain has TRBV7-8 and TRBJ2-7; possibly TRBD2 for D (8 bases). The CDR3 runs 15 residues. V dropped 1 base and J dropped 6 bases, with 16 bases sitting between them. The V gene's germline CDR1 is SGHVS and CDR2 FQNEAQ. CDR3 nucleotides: TGTGCCAGCAGCTTAGTATTAGCGGGGACAGCCGAGCAGTACTTC. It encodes CASSLVLAGTAEQYF.

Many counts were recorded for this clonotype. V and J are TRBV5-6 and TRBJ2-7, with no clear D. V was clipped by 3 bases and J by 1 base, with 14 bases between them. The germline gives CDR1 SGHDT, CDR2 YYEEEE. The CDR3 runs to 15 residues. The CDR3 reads CASSSVRHSSYEQYF. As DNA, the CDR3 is TGTGCCAGCAGCTCCGTGCGCCACTCGTCCTACGAGCAGTACTTC.

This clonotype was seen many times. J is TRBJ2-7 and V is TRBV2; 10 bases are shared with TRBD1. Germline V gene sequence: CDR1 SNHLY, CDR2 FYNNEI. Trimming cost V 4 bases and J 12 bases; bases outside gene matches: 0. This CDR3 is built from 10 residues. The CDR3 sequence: CASSGDRGYF. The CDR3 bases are TGTGCCAGCAGTGGGGACAGGGGGTACTTC. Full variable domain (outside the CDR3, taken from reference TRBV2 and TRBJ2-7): EPEVTQTPSHQVTQMGQEVILRCVPISNHLYFYWYRQILGQKVEFLVSFYNNEISEKSEIFDDQFSVERPDGSNFTLKIRSTKLEDSAMYFCASSGDRGYFGPGTRLTVT.

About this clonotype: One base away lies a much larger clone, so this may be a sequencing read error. The CDR3 region has the DNA TGTGCCACCAGCAGAGTGGGCGGACAGGGCTATCAGCCCCAGCATTTT. This sequence encodes CATSRVGGQGYQPQHF. This sequence joins TRBV15 and TRBJ1-5, with 8 bases fitting TRBD1. Germline CDR1 LNHNV, CDR2 YYDKDF (reference sequence). J gave up 5 bases and V 1 base, and 7 bases lay outside the gene matches. This CDR3 region has 16 residues.

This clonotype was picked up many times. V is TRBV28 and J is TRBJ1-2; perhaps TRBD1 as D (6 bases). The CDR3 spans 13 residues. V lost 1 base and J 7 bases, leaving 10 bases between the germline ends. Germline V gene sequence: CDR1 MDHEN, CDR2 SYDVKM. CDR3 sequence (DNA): TGTGCCAGCAGTTTATACAGGGTGGGTGGCTACACCTTC. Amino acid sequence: CASSLYRVGGYTF.

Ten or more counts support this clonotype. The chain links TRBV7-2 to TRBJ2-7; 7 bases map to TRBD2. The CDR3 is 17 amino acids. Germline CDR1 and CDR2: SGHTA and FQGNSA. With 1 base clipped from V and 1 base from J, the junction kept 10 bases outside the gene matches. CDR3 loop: CASSLVSTSAKSYEQYF. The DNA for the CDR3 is TGTGCCAGCAGCTTAGTGTCAACTAGCGCGAAATCCTACGAGCAGTACTTC.

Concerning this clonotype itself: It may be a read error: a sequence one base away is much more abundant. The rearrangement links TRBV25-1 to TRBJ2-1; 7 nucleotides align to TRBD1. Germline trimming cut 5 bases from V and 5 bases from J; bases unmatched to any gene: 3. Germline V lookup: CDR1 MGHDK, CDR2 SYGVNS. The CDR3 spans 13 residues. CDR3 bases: TGTGCCAGCAGTCCGGGACAGCACAATGAGCAGTTCTTC. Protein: CASSPGQHNEQFF.

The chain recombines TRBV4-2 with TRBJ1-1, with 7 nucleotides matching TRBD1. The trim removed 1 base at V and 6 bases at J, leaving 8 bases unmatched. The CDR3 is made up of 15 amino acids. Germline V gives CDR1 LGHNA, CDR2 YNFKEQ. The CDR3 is CASSQGDRVGSEAFF. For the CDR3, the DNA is TGTGCCAGCAGCCAAGGCGACAGGGTAGGGTCTGAAGCTTTCTTT.

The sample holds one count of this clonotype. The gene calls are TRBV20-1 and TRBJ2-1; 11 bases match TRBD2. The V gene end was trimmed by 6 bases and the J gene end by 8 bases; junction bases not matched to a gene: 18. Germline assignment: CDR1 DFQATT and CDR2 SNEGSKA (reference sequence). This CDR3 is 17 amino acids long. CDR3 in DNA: TGCAGTGCAAATCCGGGACTAGCGGTCCCAGGGGGGGATGAGCAGTTCTTC. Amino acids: CSANPGLAVPGGDEQFF.

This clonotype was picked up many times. CDR3 DNA: TGTGCCAGCAGTTCCTGGGGAGCGGGAGGGACCGGGGAGCTGTTTTTT. Translating gives CASSSWGAGGTGELFF. J is TRBJ2-2 and V is TRBV6-5; 10 bases are shared with TRBD2. The junction had 7 bases not matched to a gene; V was cut back by 4 bases and J by 5 bases. The germline gives CDR1 MNHEY, CDR2 SVGAGI. The CDR3 has 16 residues.

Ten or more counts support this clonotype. The CDR3 coding sequence is TGTGCCAGCAGCCAGCCGGCCTATAGCAATCAGCCCCAGCATTTT. Translation: CASSQPAYSNQPQHF. The chain links TRBV28 to TRBJ1-5; D is undetermined. V was pared by 6 bases and J by 0 bases, with 12 bases between. Looked up from germline, CDR1 is MDHEN and CDR2 is SYDVKM. The CDR3 sequence is 15 residues long.

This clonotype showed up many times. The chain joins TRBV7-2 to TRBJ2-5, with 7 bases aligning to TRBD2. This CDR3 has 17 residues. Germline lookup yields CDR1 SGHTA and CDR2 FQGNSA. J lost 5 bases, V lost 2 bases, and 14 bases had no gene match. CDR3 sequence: CASSLRRSRERGETQYF. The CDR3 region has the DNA TGTGCCAGCAGCTTACGTAGGTCGCGGGAGAGGGGTGAGACCCAGTACTTC.

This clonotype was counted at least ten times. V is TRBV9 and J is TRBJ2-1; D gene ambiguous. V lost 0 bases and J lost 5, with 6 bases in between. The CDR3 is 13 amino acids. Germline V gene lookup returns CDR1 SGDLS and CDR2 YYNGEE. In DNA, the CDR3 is TGTGCCAGCAGCGTAGAGAGCAACAATGAGCAGTTCTTC. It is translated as CASSVESNNEQFF.

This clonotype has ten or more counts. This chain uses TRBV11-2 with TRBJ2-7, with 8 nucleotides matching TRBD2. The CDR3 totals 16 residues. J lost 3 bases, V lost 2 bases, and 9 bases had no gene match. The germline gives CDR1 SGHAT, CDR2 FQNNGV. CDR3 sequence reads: CASSLLGAGGFYEQYF. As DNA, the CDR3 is TGTGCCAGCAGCTTACTAGGGGCGGGAGGCTTCTACGAGCAGTACTTC.

Here the CDR3 reads CASSLTQVPNTEAFF. The CDR3 coding sequence is TGTGCCAGCAGTTTAACGCAGGTCCCGAACACTGAAGCTTTCTTT. The rearrangement links TRBV12-3 or TRBV12-4 to TRBJ1-1; D is unclear. V lost 2 bases and J lost 1, with 11 bases in between. This CDR3 comprises 15 residues.

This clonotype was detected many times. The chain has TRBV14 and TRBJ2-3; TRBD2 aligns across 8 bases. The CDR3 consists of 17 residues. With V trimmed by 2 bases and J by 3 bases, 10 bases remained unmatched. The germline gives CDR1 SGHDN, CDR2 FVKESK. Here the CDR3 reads CASSQIAGTRVTDTQYF. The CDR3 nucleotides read TGTGCCAGCAGCCAAATCGCCGGGACTAGAGTAACAGATACGCAGTATTTT.